This TCR beta chain derives from a study of blood T cell repertoires in COVID-19. Study summary: The origin of the acute and convalescent COVID-19 samples was the United States, Italy and Spain.

CDR3 size: 15 residues. CDR1 and CDR2 from the germline V gene are SGHVS and FQNEAQ. Trimming left V 5 bases short and J 3 bases short, with 13 bases between. In the source study's methods: Counts of nucleated cells, estimated from reference gene primer amplification, were obtained. The method was immunoSEQ multiplex PCR; TCRdb's version includes in-frame clones alone and lacks a portion of them. V and J calls and clone size are as listed in that table; D and trimming were resolved from the DNA. This table has hundreds of thousands of clones, roughly 79% appearing once. This clone was seen repeatedly, ten times or more.

J is TRBJ2-2 and V is TRBV7-8; TRBD2 is a possible D gene (5 bases). This clonotype was obtained from a woman older than 75 with acute or convalescent COVID-19. The sample taken for sequencing was peripheral blood. CDR3 sequence: CASSNISGYTGELFF. Written as DNA, the CDR3 is TGTGCCAGCAGCAATATCAGCGGATACACCGGGGAGCTGTTTTTT.